Presented here are 27 T cell receptor beta chains from one specimen sequenced in a study of Ad26.COV2.S vaccination and SARS-CoV-2 variants. Treatment defined: about 20 received Ad26.COV2.S at low or high dose, single or two shots; roughly 5 received placebo; per-sample allocation not given. Sampling occurred on day 63 after the first vaccine or placebo injection. TCRdb's copy holds only in-frame clones and misses some; the assay was immunoSEQ multiplex PCR. This table holds about 480,000 clones, 87% found once. The source was peripheral blood, collected in a trial of Ad26.COV2.S vaccine versus placebo. The receptors derive from a person aged 18-65 years who received the Ad26.COV2.S COVID-19 vaccine or a placebo.

V is TRBV6-5 and J is TRBJ2-1; TRBD2 agrees at 9 bases. V was pared by 6 bases and J by 4 bases, with 4 bases of the junction left unmatched. Germline lookup yields CDR1 MNHEY and CDR2 SVGAGI. The CDR3 runs 14 residues. CDR3 amino acids: CASSGGRGYNEQFF. The CDR3 nucleotides are TGTGCCAGCAGCGGCGGGAGGGGGTACAATGAGCAGTTCTTC.

The chain links TRBV6-5 to TRBJ2-7, with D hard to call. The CDR3 contains 15 residues. The V and J ends lost 6 bases and 6 bases respectively, with 21 bases between them. CDR1 and CDR2 (germline): MNHEY, SVGAGI. CDR3 sequence reads: CASSSGRPAWSEQYF. DNA for the CDR3: TGTGCCAGCAGCTCCGGACGCCCGGCCTGGAGCGAGCAGTACTTC.

The chain employs TRBV6-2 or TRBV6-3 and TRBJ1-1; D may be TRBD1 (5 bases). CDR1 is MNHEY and CDR2 is SVGEGT in the germline V gene. V was pared by 4 bases and J by 6 bases, with 12 bases between. CDR3 length equals 13 residues. Here the CDR3 reads CASSWGRGAEAFF. Here the CDR3 DNA reads TGTGCCAGCAGTTGGGGTCGGGGGGCTGAAGCTTTCTTT.

The chain links TRBV30 to TRBJ1-2, with D unresolved. The germline V gene has CDR1 GTSNPN and CDR2 SVGIG (reference sequence). The V end was cut by 2 bases, the J end by 9 bases, with 16 bases between. There are 13 residues in the CDR3. Here the CDR3 reads CAWSPPLPRRYTF. In DNA, the CDR3 is TGTGCCTGGAGTCCCCCCCTCCCGAGGCGCTACACCTTC.

The chain links TRBV3-1 (or the pseudogene TRBV3-2) to TRBJ2-7; 7 nucleotides agree with TRBD1. Germline-derived CDR1 and CDR2 are LGHDT and YNNKEL (reference sequence). Trimming removed 6 bases from V and 4 bases from J; junction bases left unmatched: 12. The CDR3 has 15 amino acids. In DNA, the CDR3 is TGTGCCAGCAGGGATTCGGGGACAGCTTCTTACGAGCAGTACTTC. Its translation is CASRDSGTASYEQYF.

The V call is TRBV4-2, the J call TRBJ2-2; TRBD1 might be the D (6 bases). Trimming took 4 bases from V and 4 from J, leaving 16 bases between them. This CDR3 comprises 16 residues. CDR1 and CDR2 (germline): LGHNA, YNFKEQ. The CDR3 DNA follows: TGTGCCAGCAGCCTCGACCAGGGGAGCGGCACCGGGGAGCTGTTTTTT. Its translation: CASSLDQGSGTGELFF.

V and J are TRBV7-2 and TRBJ1-1, with D tentatively TRBD1 (5 bases). Germline V lookup: CDR1 SGHTA, CDR2 FQGNSA. The CDR3 has 15 amino acids. V was trimmed by 2 bases and J by 6 bases, leaving 16 bases between them. CDR3 nucleotide sequence: TGTGCCAGCAGCTTATGGCTCCAGGGCGGCGCTGAAGCTTTCTTT. This encodes CASSLWLQGGAEAFF.

This chain uses TRBV24-1 with TRBJ2-1, with 12 positions matching TRBD2. Germline V lookup: CDR1 KGHDR, CDR2 SFDVKD. After removal of 4 bases from V and 0 bases from J, the junction contained 6 bases not matched to a gene. The length of the CDR3 is 18 residues. This CDR3 reads CATSDRTSGTLSYNEQFF. The DNA for the CDR3 is TGTGCCACCAGTGACCGGACTAGCGGGACCCTCTCCTACAATGAGCAGTTCTTC.

This clone was observed at least ten times. This same CDR3 is encoded by further DNA sequences in the sample. The V call is TRBV3-1 (or the pseudogene TRBV3-2), the J call TRBJ1-2; D is undetermined. Germline CDR1 is LGHDT and CDR2 is YNNKEL (reference sequence). Trimming removed 0 bases from V and 0 bases from J, with 17 bases in between. CDR3 length: 18 residues. The CDR3: CASSQDGRLSPSNYGYTF. Written as DNA, the CDR3 is TGTGCCAGCAGCCAAGATGGCAGGCTTTCCCCGTCTAACTATGGCTACACCTTC.

This chain joins TRBV9 and TRBJ1-3; D gene unclear. The CDR3 sequence is 17 residues long. Trimming removed 2 bases at V and 0 bases at J, with 15 bases between. Germline V lookup: CDR1 SGDLS, CDR2 YYNGEE. The CDR3 here is CASSVLGTYSSGNTIYF. In nucleotides, the CDR3 is TGTGCCAGCAGCGTGCTGGGAACATACTCCTCTGGAAACACCATATATTTT.

This clone was observed a single time. This chain connects TRBV29-1 to TRBJ2-3; no clear D gene. The V and J ends lost 5 bases and 6 bases respectively, with 12 bases between them. This CDR3 has 12 amino acids. CDR1 SQVTM and CDR2 ANQGSEA come from the germline V gene. The CDR3 loop reads CSVSSGADTQYF. DNA for the CDR3: TGCAGCGTTAGTTCCGGAGCGGATACGCAGTATTTT.

This chain uses TRBV19 with TRBJ2-1; D may correspond to TRBD1 or TRBD2 (6 bases each). V was shortened by 3 bases and J by 6 bases, with 15 bases between the two germline ends. Germline V gives CDR1 LNHDA, CDR2 SQIVND (reference sequence). This CDR3 spans 15 amino acids. CDR3 coding DNA: TGTGCCAGTAGTATCGGGGGTGGAGGGGGCAATGAGCAGTTCTTC. Translated, it gives CASSIGGGGGNEQFF.

The sample holds a few counts of this clone. This sequence joins TRBV11-2 and TRBJ2-4; D is uncertain. Per the germline V gene, CDR1 is SGHAT and CDR2 is FQNNGV. CDR3 length equals 16 residues. Trimming took 5 bases from V and 1 from J, leaving 15 bases between them. CDR3 residues: CASSGDLAAAKNIQYF. Here the CDR3 DNA reads TGTGCCAGCAGCGGTGACTTAGCCGCGGCCAAAAACATTCAGTACTTC. Combining the CDR3 with reference TRBV11-2 and TRBJ2-4 gives the whole variable domain EAGVAQSPRYKIIEKRQSVAFWCNPISGHATLYWYQQILGQGPKLLIQFQNNGVVDDSQLPKDRFSAERLKGVDSTLKIQPAKLEDSAVYLCASSGDLAAAKNIQYFGAGTRLSVL.

This clone was seen a few times. The genes are TRBV10-3 and TRBJ1-1, with 12 nucleotides matching TRBD1. Trimming removed 4 bases from V and 5 bases from J; junction bases left unmatched: 5. Germline values: CDR1 ENHRY, CDR2 SYGVKD. This CDR3 is built from 15 residues. The CDR3 nucleotides read TGTGCCATCAGTGGGGGACAGGGGGCGAGAACTGAAGCTTTCTTT. The encoded protein is CAISGGQGARTEAFF.

This chain joins TRBV28 and TRBJ1-5; D possibly corresponds to TRBD1 (5 bases). The germline CDR1 and CDR2 sequences are MDHEN and SYDVKM. The CDR3 loop spans 16 amino acids. Deletions cut 4 bases from V and 3 bases from J, with 16 bases between. The CDR3 nucleotides are TGTGCCAGCAGTTCGAGTCGGGGCTCCAACAATCAGCCCCAGCATTTT. It is translated as CASSSSRGSNNQPQHF.

The genes are TRBV12-1 and TRBJ2-7; the tabulated D call, TRBD1, remains unverified against the DNA. TRBV12-1 is described as a pseudogene. The CDR3 length is 15 residues. CDR3 residues: CASSGAGTADYEQYF. The CDR3 nucleotides read TGTGCCAGCAGCGGAGCCGGGACAGCAGACTACGAGCAGTACTTC.

The genes are TRBV7-9 and TRBJ2-1, with D perhaps TRBD2 (6 bases). This CDR3 has 15 residues. Germline V gene sequence: CDR1 SEHNR, CDR2 FQNEAQ (reference sequence). Trimming stripped 6 bases from V and 0 bases from J, with 12 bases between. The CDR3, as DNA: TGTGCCAGCAGGGGGGGTCAGAGCTCCTACAATGAGCAGTTCTTC. Its translation is CASRGGQSSYNEQFF.

This clone was recorded once. The chain employs TRBV24-1 and TRBJ2-2, with 7 positions matching TRBD1. Germline CDR1 reads KGHDR; CDR2 reads SFDVKD. CDR3 length equals 15 residues. Trimming at V came to 4 bases and at J to 6 bases, leaving 7 bases not matched to a gene. The CDR3 spells CATSDPQGLSGELFF. In nucleotides, the CDR3 is TGTGCCACCAGTGACCCACAGGGGTTGTCCGGGGAGCTGTTTTTT.

This rearrangement joins TRBV4-2 to TRBJ2-5; weak D call: TRBD2 (6 bases). This CDR3 has 16 amino acids. Germline assignment: CDR1 LGHNA and CDR2 YNFKEQ. V was cut by 1 base and J by 5 bases, with 17 bases left in between. The CDR3 nucleotides read TGTGCCAGCAGCCAAGGTCGGGGAACAGGAGGGGAGACCCAGTACTTC. Translated, it gives CASSQGRGTGGETQYF.

The chain employs TRBV7-9 and TRBJ2-1; D is perhaps TRBD1 or TRBD2 (5 bases each). The V gene lost 1 base and the J gene lost 8 bases, with 15 bases spanning the gap. The CDR3 has 15 amino acids. The V gene's germline CDR1 is SEHNR and CDR2 FQNEAQ (reference sequence). CDR3 nucleotides: TGTGCCAGCAGCTTAGGTCAGGGACCCGCCGATGAGCAGTTCTTC. It translates to CASSLGQGPADEQFF.

This chain links TRBV28 with TRBJ1-3; D possibly corresponds to TRBD1 (5 bases). There are 13 residues in the CDR3. The V and J ends lost 5 bases and 2 bases respectively, with 7 bases between them. Germline V CDR1 and CDR2: MDHEN, SYDVKM. CDR3 coding DNA: TGTGCCAGCAGTATGACAGCTGGAAACACCATATATTTT. It codes for CASSMTAGNTIYF.

The V gene is TRBV7-2, the J gene TRBJ2-2, with 11 bases lining up with TRBD2. The CDR3 length is 16 residues. J gave up 4 bases and V 5 bases, and 6 bases lay outside the gene matches. The germline gives CDR1 SGHTA, CDR2 FQGNSA. The CDR3 bases are TGTGCCAGCAGCGATAGCGGGAGGGCGGGCACCGGGGAGCTGTTTTTT. This codes for CASSDSGRAGTGELFF.

The CDR3 loop reads CSVEGVRYF. The CDR3 region has the DNA TGCAGCGTTGAGGGGGTGCGGTATTTT. V and J are TRBV29-1 and TRBJ2-3; D tentatively reads TRBD1 or TRBD2 (5 bases each). In germline, CDR1 is SQVTM, CDR2 ANQGSEA. CDR3 size: 9 residues. Trimming took off 3 bases at V and 14 bases at J, with 9 bases between the two ends.

The chain carries TRBV27 and TRBJ1-6; TRBD1 matches at 8 bases. V gave up 6 bases and J gave up 5 bases; unmatched junction bases: 3. CDR1 is MNHEY, CDR2 SMNVEV, per germline (reference sequence). The CDR3 has 14 residues. CDR3 sequence: CASRGQANNSPLHF. The CDR3 DNA sequence: TGTGCCAGCAGGGGACAGGCTAATAATTCACCCCTCCACTTT.

The chain recombines TRBV10-3 with TRBJ1-5; no clear D gene. The V and J ends lost 3 bases and 2 bases respectively, with 11 bases between them. Looked up from germline, CDR1 is ENHRY and CDR2 is SYGVKD. This CDR3 spans 15 amino acids. CDR3 DNA: TGTGCCATCAGTGAAGGAGGGTCGGGCAATCAGCCCCAGCATTTT. Translating it yields CAISEGGSGNQPQHF.

This clone was seen more than once but under ten times. The V call is TRBV30, the J call TRBJ1-2; no clear D. This CDR3 is built from 15 residues. CDR1 is GTSNPN and CDR2 is SVGIG in the germline V gene (reference sequence). Trimming took off 3 bases at V and 7 bases at J, with 21 bases between the two ends. CDR3 nucleotides: TGTGCCTGGAGCCACCCCACCTCGCGGCTCGGTGGCTACACCTTC. It translates to CAWSHPTSRLGGYTF.

V is TRBV7-9 and J is TRBJ1-1; no definite D call. CDR1 and CDR2 from the germline V gene are SEHNR and FQNEAQ (reference sequence). V dropped 1 base and J dropped 7 bases, with 10 bases sitting between them. The CDR3 loop spans 13 amino acids. Written as DNA, the CDR3 is TGTGCCAGCAGCTTAGGAGGGAATAGTGAAGCTTTCTTT. It yields the protein CASSLGGNSEAFF.